Listed below are T cell receptor beta chains from one sample, sequenced in a study of blood T cell repertoires in COVID-19. Using immunoSEQ multiplex PCR, the repertoire was profiled, and TCRdb retains in-frame clones only, with some absent. The profile shows more than 55,000 clones, approximately 87% of them singletons. Source material: peripheral blood. These receptors were collected from a middle-aged man with active COVID-19. CDR3s include the opening cysteine and the closing phenylalanine or tryptophan. D genes are given only for firm matches. Clone sizes are given selectively: once, few, many, or a class where the clone is expanded.

clone_size: few
d_call: TRBD2
j_call: TRBJ2-1
v_call: TRBV4-2
cdr3_aa: CASSLPGTSGNEQFF
cdr3_nt: TGTGCCAGCAGCCTTCCCGGGACTAGCGGGAACGAGCAGTTCTTC

clone_size: -
d_call: -
j_call: TRBJ1-1
v_call: TRBV30
cdr3_aa: CAWSLDGVNTEAFF
cdr3_nt: TGTGCCTGGAGCCTTGACGGAGTGAACACTGAAGCTTTCTTT

clone_size: -
d_call: -
j_call: TRBJ1-1
v_call: TRBV14
cdr3_aa: CASSHSGLSEAFF
cdr3_nt: TGTGCCAGCAGCCATTCAGGGTTATCTGAAGCTTTCTTT

clone_size: -
d_call: TRBD1
j_call: TRBJ2-7
v_call: TRBV6-2/TRBV6-3
cdr3_aa: CASSWTGSSYEQYF
cdr3_nt: TGTGCCAGCAGTTGGACAGGGAGCTCCTACGAGCAGTACTTC

clone_size: -
d_call: -
j_call: TRBJ2-1
v_call: TRBV6-5
cdr3_aa: CASSLGGGVEQFF
cdr3_nt: TGTGCCAGCAGTCTCGGAGGGGGCGTTGAGCAGTTCTTC

clone_size: -
d_call: TRBD1
j_call: TRBJ2-1
v_call: TRBV5-8
cdr3_aa: CASSLVTQQGWEQFF
cdr3_nt: TGTGCCAGCAGCTTGGTTACTCAACAGGGGTGGGAGCAGTTCTTC

clone_size: -
d_call: TRBD1
j_call: TRBJ2-7
v_call: TRBV18
cdr3_aa: CASSPGQGIPYEQYF
cdr3_nt: TGTGCCAGCTCACCGGGACAGGGGATCCCCTACGAGCAGTACTTC

clone_size: -
d_call: -
j_call: TRBJ1-1
v_call: TRBV5-1
cdr3_aa: CASSLEGVNTEAFF
cdr3_nt: TGCGCCAGCAGCTTGGAAGGGGTGAACACTGAAGCTTTCTTT

clone_size: -
d_call: -
j_call: TRBJ1-5
v_call: TRBV7-9
cdr3_aa: CASSLQGRGQDQPQHF
cdr3_nt: TGTGCCAGCAGCCTACAAGGCAGGGGTCAGGATCAGCCCCAGCATTTT

clone_size: -
d_call: -
j_call: TRBJ2-7
v_call: TRBV15
cdr3_aa: CATSRDFWAGVSYEQYF
cdr3_nt: TGTGCCACCAGCAGAGATTTTTGGGCAGGGGTTTCCTACGAGCAGTACTTC

clone_size: -
d_call: -
j_call: TRBJ2-2
v_call: TRBV5-1
cdr3_aa: CASSLGTKGAGELFF
cdr3_nt: TGCGCCAGCAGCTTGGGGACTAAAGGCGCCGGGGAGCTGTTTTTT

clone_size: once
d_call: -
j_call: TRBJ1-1
v_call: TRBV6-2/TRBV6-3
cdr3_aa: CASTPTPGVRTEAFF
cdr3_nt: TGTGCCAGCACCCCTACTCCGGGGGTAAGGACTGAAGCTTTCTTT

clone_size: few
d_call: -
j_call: TRBJ1-6
v_call: TRBV7-2
cdr3_aa: CASKGQANSPLHF
cdr3_nt: TGTGCCAGCAAGGGGCAGGCTAATTCACCCCTCCACTTT

clone_size: -
d_call: -
j_call: TRBJ2-7
v_call: TRBV5-1
cdr3_aa: CASSLREKDYEQYF
cdr3_nt: TGCGCCAGCAGCTTGAGAGAGAAAGACTACGAGCAGTACTTC

clone_size: -
d_call: TRBD2
j_call: TRBJ2-5
v_call: TRBV2
cdr3_aa: CAESRSGGTQQDF
cdr3_nt: TGTGCCGAATCTCGCAGCGGGGGGACCCAGCAGGACTTC

clone_size: -
d_call: -
j_call: TRBJ2-5
v_call: TRBV9
cdr3_aa: CASSVDVGEETQYF
cdr3_nt: TGTGCCAGCAGCGTAGATGTAGGAGAAGAGACCCAGTACTTC

clone_size: -
d_call: TRBD2
j_call: TRBJ2-1
v_call: TRBV7-6
cdr3_aa: CASSLNRNSGANEQFF
cdr3_nt: TGTGCCAGCAGCCTAAACCGCAACAGCGGGGCTAATGAGCAGTTCTTC

clone_size: -
d_call: TRBD1
j_call: TRBJ1-3
v_call: TRBV5-6
cdr3_aa: CASSSDRVKTGNTIYF
cdr3_nt: TGTGCCAGCAGCAGTGACAGGGTGAAGACTGGAAACACCATATATTTT

clone_size: -
d_call: TRBD1
j_call: TRBJ1-1
v_call: TRBV14
cdr3_aa: CASSRGTGNTEAFF
cdr3_nt: TGTGCCAGCAGCCGGGGGACAGGGAACACTGAAGCTTTCTTT